This TCR beta chain was identified in a study of human T cells and chemical hapten exposure. Time point described: patch test 3, about 24 weeks after DPC sensitization. Treatment reported: therapeutic diphenylcyclopropenone sensitization with weekly scalp DPC. This clonotype was seen a handful of times. TCRdb ran MiXCR on the RACE reads and lists one entry per CDR3 protein. The sample gives 95,000 to 150,000 distinct CDR3 sequences, about 11% of which show up once; around 2.5% is in the top ten. This receptor was obtained from a woman in her fifties or sixties with alopecia areata. Some clones in this sample may be carry-over from other donors' samples. This sample comprised whole blood, obtained in connection with sensitization to the hapten diphenylcyclopropenone (DPC).

The CDR3 here is CASSGGQGGIEAFF. CDR3 DNA sequence: TGTGCCAGCAGTGGGGGACAGGGAGGAATCGAGGCTTTCTTT. The rearrangement joins TRBV2 to TRBJ1-1, with 9 positions matching TRBD1. The V and J ends lost 4 bases and 11 bases, in that order; junction bases with no gene match: 11. CDR3 length: 14 amino acids. Germline values: CDR1 SNHLY, CDR2 FYNNEI.